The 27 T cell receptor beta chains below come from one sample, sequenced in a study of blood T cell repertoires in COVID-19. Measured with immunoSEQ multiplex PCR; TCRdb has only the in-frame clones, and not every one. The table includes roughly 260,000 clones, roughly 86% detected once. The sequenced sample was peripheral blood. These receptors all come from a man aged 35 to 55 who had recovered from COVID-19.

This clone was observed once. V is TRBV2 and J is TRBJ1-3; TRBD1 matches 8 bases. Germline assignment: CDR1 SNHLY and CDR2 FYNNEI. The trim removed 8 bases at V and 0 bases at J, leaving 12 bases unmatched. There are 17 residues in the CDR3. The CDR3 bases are TGTGCCAGCGCCATTCCCGGGACAGGCGGCTCTGGAAACACCATATATTTT. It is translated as CASAIPGTGGSGNTIYF.

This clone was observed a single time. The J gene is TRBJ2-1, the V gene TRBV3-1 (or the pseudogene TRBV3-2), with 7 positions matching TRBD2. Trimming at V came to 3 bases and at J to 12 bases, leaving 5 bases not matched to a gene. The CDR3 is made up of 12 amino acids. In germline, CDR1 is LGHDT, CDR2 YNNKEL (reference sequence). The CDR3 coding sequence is TGTGCCAGCAGCCATCACCCGGGGGGGCAGTTCTTC. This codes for CASSHHPGGQFF.

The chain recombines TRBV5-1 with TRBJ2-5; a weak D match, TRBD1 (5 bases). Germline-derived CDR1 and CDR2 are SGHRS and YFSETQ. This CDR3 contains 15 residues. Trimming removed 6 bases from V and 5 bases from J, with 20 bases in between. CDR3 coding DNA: TGCGCCAGCACCACAGGTGCCAGGAACGGGGAGACCCAGTACTTC. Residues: CASTTGARNGETQYF.

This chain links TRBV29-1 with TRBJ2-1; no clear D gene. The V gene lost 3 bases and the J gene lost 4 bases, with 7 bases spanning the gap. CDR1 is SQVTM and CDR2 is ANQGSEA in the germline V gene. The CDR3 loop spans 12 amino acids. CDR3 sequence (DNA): TGCAGCGTTGATTTCAGATACAATGAGCAGTTCTTC. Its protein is CSVDFRYNEQFF.

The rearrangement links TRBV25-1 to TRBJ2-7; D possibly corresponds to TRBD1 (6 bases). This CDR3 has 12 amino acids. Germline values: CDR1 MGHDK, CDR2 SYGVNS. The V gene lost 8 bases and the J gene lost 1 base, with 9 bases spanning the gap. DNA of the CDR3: TGTGCCAGCCGCAGGGGATCCTACGAGCAGTACTTC. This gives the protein CASRRGSYEQYF.

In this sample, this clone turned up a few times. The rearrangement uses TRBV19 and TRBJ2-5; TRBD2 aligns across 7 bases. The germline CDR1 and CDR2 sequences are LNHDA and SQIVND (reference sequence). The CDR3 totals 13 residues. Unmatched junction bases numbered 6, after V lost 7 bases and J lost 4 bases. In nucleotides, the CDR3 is TGTGCCAGTAATCGCGGGAGCGGAGAGACCCAGTACTTC. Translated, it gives CASNRGSGETQYF.

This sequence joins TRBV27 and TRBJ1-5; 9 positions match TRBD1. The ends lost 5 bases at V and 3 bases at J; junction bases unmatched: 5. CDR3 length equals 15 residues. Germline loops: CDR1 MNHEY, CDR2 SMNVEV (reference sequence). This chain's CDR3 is CASSMGTGYNQPQHF. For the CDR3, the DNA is TGTGCCAGCAGTATGGGGACAGGGTACAATCAGCCCCAGCATTTT.

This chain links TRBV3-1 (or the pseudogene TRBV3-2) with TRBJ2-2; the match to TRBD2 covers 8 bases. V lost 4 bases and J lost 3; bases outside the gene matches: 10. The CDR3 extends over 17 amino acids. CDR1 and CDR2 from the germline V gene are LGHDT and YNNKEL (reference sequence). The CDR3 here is CASSRVPGGPDTGELFF. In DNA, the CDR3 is TGTGCCAGCAGCCGCGTTCCGGGGGGGCCGGACACCGGGGAGCTGTTTTTT.

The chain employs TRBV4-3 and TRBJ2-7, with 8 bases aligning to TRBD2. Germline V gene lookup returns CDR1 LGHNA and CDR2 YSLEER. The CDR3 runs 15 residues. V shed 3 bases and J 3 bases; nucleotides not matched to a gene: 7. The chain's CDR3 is CASSHAGTSGYEQYF. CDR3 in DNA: TGCGCCAGCAGCCACGCCGGGACTAGTGGCTACGAGCAGTACTTC.

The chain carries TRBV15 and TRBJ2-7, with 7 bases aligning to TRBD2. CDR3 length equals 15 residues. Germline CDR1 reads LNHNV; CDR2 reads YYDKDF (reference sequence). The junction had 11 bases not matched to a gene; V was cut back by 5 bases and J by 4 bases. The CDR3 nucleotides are TGTGCCACCAGCCCTACGGCGGTAGCGGGTTACGAGCAGTACTTC. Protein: CATSPTAVAGYEQYF.

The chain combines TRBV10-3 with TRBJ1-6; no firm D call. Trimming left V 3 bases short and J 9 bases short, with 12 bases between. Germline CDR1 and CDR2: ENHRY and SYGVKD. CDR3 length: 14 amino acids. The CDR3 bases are TGTGCCATCAGTGACCCCGGACTCGGTTCACCCCTCCACTTT. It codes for CAISDPGLGSPLHF.

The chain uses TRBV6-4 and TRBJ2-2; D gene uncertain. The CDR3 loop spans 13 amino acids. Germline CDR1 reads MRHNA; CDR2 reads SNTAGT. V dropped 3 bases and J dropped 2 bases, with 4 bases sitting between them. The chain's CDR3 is CASSETNTGELFF. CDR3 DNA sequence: TGTGCCAGCAGTGAGACTAACACCGGGGAGCTGTTTTTT.

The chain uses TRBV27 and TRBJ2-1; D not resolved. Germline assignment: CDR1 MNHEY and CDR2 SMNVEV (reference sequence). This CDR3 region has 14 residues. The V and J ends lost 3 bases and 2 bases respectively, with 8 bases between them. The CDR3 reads CASSFSAAYNEQFF. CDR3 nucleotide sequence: TGTGCCAGCAGTTTTTCTGCAGCCTACAATGAGCAGTTCTTC.

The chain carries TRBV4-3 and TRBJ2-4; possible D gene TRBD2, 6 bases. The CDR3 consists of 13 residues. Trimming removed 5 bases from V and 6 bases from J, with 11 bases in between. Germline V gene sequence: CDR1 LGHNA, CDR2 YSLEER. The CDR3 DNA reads TGCGCCAGCAGCGGGGGGTTGAGAAACATTCAGTACTTC. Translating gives CASSGGLRNIQYF.

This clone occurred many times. For the CDR3, the DNA is TGTGCCAACCCGCGGGGAGCGCCTGATCAGCCCCAGCATTTT. Protein: CANPRGAPDQPQHF. This chain uses TRBV25-1 with TRBJ1-5; D ambiguous. CDR3 length: 14 amino acids. Germline CDR1 and CDR2: MGHDK and SYGVNS. Trimming took off 10 bases at V and 5 bases at J, with 18 bases between the two ends.

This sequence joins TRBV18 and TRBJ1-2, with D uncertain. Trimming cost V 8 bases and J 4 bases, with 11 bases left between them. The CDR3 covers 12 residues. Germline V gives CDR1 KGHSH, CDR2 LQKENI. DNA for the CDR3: TGTGCCAGCCGGGATAAGGTCTATGGCTACACCTTC. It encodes CASRDKVYGYTF.

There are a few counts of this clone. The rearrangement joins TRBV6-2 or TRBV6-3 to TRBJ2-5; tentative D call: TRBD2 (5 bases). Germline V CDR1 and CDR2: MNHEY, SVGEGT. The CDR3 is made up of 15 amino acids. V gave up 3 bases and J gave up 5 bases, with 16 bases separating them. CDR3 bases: TGTGCCAGCAGTTATGGTATTAGCGCGATGGAGACCCAGTACTTC. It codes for CASSYGISAMETQYF.

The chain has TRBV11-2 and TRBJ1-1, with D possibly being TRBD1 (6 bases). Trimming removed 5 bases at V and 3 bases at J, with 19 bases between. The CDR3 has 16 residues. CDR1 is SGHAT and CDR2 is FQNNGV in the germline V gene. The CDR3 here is CASSQKIGGGHTEAFF. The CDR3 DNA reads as TGTGCCAGCAGCCAAAAAATCGGGGGGGGCCACACTGAAGCTTTCTTT. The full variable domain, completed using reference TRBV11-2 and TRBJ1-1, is EAGVAQSPRYKIIEKRQSVAFWCNPISGHATLYWYQQILGQGPKLLIQFQNNGVVDDSQLPKDRFSAERLKGVDSTLKIQPAKLEDSAVYLCASSQKIGGGHTEAFFGQGTRLTVV.

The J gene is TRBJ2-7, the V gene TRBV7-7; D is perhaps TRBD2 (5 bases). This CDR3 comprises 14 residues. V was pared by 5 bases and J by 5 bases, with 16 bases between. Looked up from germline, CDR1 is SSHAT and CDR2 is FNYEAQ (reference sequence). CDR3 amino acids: CASSPRWGDHEQYF. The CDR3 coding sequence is TGTGCCAGCAGCCCAAGGTGGGGAGACCACGAGCAGTACTTC.

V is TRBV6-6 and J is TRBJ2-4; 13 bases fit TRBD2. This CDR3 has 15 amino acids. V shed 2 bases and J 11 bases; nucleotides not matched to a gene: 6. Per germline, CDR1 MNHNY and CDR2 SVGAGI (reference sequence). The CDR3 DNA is TGTGCCAGCAGTTACCGGGGACTAGCGGGGCCGCTTCAGTACTTC. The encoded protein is CASSYRGLAGPLQYF.

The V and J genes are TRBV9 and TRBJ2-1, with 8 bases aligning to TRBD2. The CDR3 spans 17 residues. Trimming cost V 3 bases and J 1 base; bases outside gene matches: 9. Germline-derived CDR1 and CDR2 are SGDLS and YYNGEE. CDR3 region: CASSDPASGWSYNEQFF. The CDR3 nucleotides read TGTGCCAGCAGCGATCCAGCTAGCGGGTGGTCCTACAATGAGCAGTTCTTC.

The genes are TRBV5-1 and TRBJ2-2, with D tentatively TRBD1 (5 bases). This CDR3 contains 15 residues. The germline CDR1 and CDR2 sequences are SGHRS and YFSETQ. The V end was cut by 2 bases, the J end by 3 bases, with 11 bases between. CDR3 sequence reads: CASSFAQGYTGELFF. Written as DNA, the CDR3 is TGCGCCAGCAGCTTTGCTCAGGGTTACACCGGGGAGCTGTTTTTT.

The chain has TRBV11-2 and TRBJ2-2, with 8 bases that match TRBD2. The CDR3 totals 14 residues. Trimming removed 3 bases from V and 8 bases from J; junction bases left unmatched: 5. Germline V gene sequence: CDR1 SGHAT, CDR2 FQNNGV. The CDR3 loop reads CASSLERGPGELFF. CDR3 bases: TGTGCCAGCAGCTTGGAGCGGGGGCCTGGGGAGCTGTTTTTT.

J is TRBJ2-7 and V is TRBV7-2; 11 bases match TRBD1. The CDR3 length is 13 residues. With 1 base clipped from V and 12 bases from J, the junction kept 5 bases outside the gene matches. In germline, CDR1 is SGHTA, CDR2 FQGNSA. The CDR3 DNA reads TGTGCCAGCAGCTTAGGCGGACAGGGGGCGCGGTACTTC. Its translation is CASSLGGQGARYF.

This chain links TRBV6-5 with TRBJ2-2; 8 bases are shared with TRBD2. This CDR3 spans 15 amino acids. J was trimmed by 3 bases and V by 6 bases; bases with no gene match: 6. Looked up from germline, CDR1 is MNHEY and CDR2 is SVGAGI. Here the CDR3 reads CASRAAGADTGELFF. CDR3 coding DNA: TGTGCCAGCAGAGCAGCGGGGGCGGACACCGGGGAGCTGTTTTTT.

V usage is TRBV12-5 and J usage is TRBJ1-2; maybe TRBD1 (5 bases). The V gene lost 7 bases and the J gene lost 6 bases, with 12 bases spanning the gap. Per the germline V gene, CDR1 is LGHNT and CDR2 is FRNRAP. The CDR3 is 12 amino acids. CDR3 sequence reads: CASAIGGDGYTF. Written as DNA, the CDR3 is TGTGCTAGTGCCATTGGGGGGGATGGCTACACCTTC. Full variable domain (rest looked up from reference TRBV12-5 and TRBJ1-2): DARVTQTPRHKVTEMGQEVTMRCQPILGHNTVFWYRQTMMQGLELLAYFRNRAPLDDSGMPKDRFSAEMPDATLATLKIQPSEPRDSAVYFCASAIGGDGYTFGSGTRLTVV.

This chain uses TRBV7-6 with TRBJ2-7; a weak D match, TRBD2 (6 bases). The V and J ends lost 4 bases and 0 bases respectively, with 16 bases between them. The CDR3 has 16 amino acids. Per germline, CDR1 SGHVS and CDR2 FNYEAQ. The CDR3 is CASSSLGAGSSYEQYF. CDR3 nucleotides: TGTGCCAGCAGCTCCCTGGGTGCGGGAAGCTCCTACGAGCAGTACTTC.